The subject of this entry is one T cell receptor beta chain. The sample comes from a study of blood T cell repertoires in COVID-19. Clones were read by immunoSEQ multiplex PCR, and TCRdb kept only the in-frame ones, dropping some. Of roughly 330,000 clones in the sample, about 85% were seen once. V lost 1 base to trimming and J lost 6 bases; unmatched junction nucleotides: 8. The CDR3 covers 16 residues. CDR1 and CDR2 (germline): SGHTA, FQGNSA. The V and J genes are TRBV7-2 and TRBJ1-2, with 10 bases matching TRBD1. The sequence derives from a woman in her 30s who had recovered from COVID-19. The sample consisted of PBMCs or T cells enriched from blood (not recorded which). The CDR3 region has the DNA TGTGCCAGCAGCTTAGGTGTTAGGACAGGGGGAGATGGCTACACCTTC. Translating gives CASSLGVRTGGDGYTF.